These 8 T cell receptor beta chains originate from one sample sequenced in a study of pediatric ulcerative colitis. One to two pinch biopsies were taken from the rectum during colonoscopy. The assay was immunoSEQ multiplex PCR, and TCRdb's table has in-frame clones only and misses some. The sample holds 10,000 to 15,000 clones, 70% to 80% seen once. The source material was gut tissue. These receptors were taken from a boy younger than 18 who was a control in a study of pediatric ulcerative colitis.

This sequence joins TRBV19 and TRBJ1-4; perhaps TRBD1 as D (5 bases). Germline V lookup: CDR1 LNHDA, CDR2 SQIVND (reference sequence). The ends were cut back, 6 bases at V and 5 bases at J, with 10 bases in the middle. There are 13 residues in the CDR3. In DNA form, the CDR3 reads TGTGCCAGTAGGGAAGGGGCGAATGAAAAACTGTTTTTT. Translating it yields CASREGANEKLFF.

V gene TRBV5-1 combines with J gene TRBJ2-3; D not certain. V lost 0 bases, J lost 1 base, and 6 bases lay in between. Germline CDR1 is SGHRS and CDR2 is YFSETQ. The CDR3 has 14 residues. The CDR3 DNA reads as TGCGCCAGCAGCTTGGGGGCGGGCACAGATACGCAGTATTTT. Protein: CASSLGAGTDTQYF.

This chain connects TRBV6-5 to TRBJ2-3, with TRBD2 identical over 8 bases. V shed 6 bases, J shed 2 bases, and the junction held 7 bases outside the gene matches. The CDR3 is 15 amino acids. The germline CDR1 and CDR2 sequences are MNHEY and SVGAGI. The chain's CDR3 is CASRDSSGHTDTQYF. CDR3 in DNA: TGTGCCAGCAGGGACTCTAGCGGGCACACAGATACGCAGTATTTT.

The chain links TRBV4-3 to TRBJ2-7; the D call may be TRBD1 or TRBD2 (5 bases each). The CDR3 spans 18 residues. V lost 0 bases and J 0 bases, leaving 18 bases between the germline ends. CDR1 and CDR2 from the germline V gene are LGHNA and YSLEER. The CDR3 loop is CASSQEGPGRWISYEQYV. In nucleotides, the CDR3 is TGCGCCAGCAGCCAAGAAGGTCCGGGACGCTGGATCTCCTACGAGCAGTACGTC.

This chain uses TRBV25-1 with TRBJ1-1, with D tentatively TRBD1 (5 bases). Germline CDR1 reads MGHDK; CDR2 reads SYGVNS. This CDR3 spans 15 amino acids. V gave up 7 bases and J gave up 3 bases, with 18 bases separating them. CDR3 protein: CASNPTERLDTEAFF. Here the CDR3 DNA reads TGTGCCAGCAACCCGACAGAACGCCTGGACACTGAAGCTTTCTTT.

The genes are TRBV29-1 and TRBJ1-5, with a possible D match to TRBD1 (5 bases). V was pared by 5 bases and J by 5 bases, with 19 bases between. There are 15 residues in the CDR3. Germline V gene data show CDR1 as SQVTM and CDR2 as ANQGSEA. CDR3 sequence reads: CSVSPGGGSDQPQHF. The CDR3 DNA reads TGCAGCGTTTCCCCCGGGGGGGGTTCGGATCAGCCCCAGCATTTT. The variable domain in full, with the rest retrieved from reference TRBV29-1 and TRBJ1-5, is SAVISQKPSRDICQRGTSLTIQCQVDSQVTMMFWYRQQPGQSLTLIATANQGSEATYESGFVIDKFPISRPNLTFSTLTVSNMSPEDSSIYLCSVSPGGGSDQPQHFGDGTRLSIL.

The chain links TRBV6-6 to TRBJ1-5, with D uncertain. Germline V gene lookup returns CDR1 MNHNY and CDR2 SVGAGI (reference sequence). Trimming stripped 3 bases from V and 1 base from J, with 4 bases between. This CDR3 contains 13 residues. This CDR3 reads CASSYESNQPQHF. For the CDR3, the DNA is TGTGCCAGCAGTTATGAGAGCAATCAGCCCCAGCATTTT.

The rearrangement links TRBV15 to TRBJ1-2, with TRBD1 matching 7 bases. V shed 6 bases and J 4 bases; nucleotides not matched to a gene: 14. Germline CDR1 is LNHNV and CDR2 is YYDKDF (reference sequence). This CDR3 spans 16 amino acids. The DNA for the CDR3 is TGTGCCACCAGAGAGCGTAGGACAGGTTTAGTCTATGGCTACACCTTC. This sequence encodes CATRERRTGLVYGYTF.